One and the same sample provided the 27 T cell receptor beta chains below, sequenced in a study of blood T cell repertoires in COVID-19. The table came from immunoSEQ multiplex PCR; TCRdb's copy has only in-frame clones and leaves some out. The sample has about 41,000 clones; 80% to 90% are singletons. The sample was peripheral blood. The receptors originated from a woman older than 75 with active or convalescent COVID-19.

This clone appeared a few times. The chain recombines TRBV3-1 (or the pseudogene TRBV3-2) with TRBJ2-3; 7 positions agree with TRBD2. The CDR3 runs 15 residues. V lost 4 bases, J lost 4 bases, and 8 bases stayed unmatched. Per the germline V gene, CDR1 is LGHDT and CDR2 is YNNKEL (reference sequence). Here the CDR3 DNA reads TGTGCCAGCAGCCCCTCGGGGAGGGCCCCAGATACGCAGTATTTT. As protein: CASSPSGRAPDTQYF.

This clone was counted only a few times. The rearrangement joins TRBV6-1 to TRBJ2-7; 7 bases line up with TRBD2. The CDR3 consists of 15 residues. The junction had 7 bases not matched to a gene; V was cut back by 2 bases and J by 3 bases. Germline V gene sequence: CDR1 MNHNS, CDR2 SASEGT. The DNA for the CDR3 is TGTGCCAGCAGTGAACAGGCTAGCGGTTACTACGAGCAGTACTTC. Its protein product is CASSEQASGYYEQYF.

The V and J genes are TRBV6-2 or TRBV6-3 and TRBJ2-7, with 7 nucleotides matching TRBD1. CDR1 and CDR2 (germline): MNHEY, SVGEGT. The ends lost 0 bases at V and 3 bases at J; junction bases unmatched: 5. CDR3 length: 15 amino acids. The CDR3 here is CASSYSIQGLYEQYF. The CDR3 DNA sequence: TGTGCCAGCAGTTACTCAATACAGGGGCTCTACGAGCAGTACTTC.

This chain links TRBV11-2 with TRBJ1-4, with a possible D match to TRBD1 (5 bases). Trimming took off 5 bases at V and 8 bases at J, with 24 bases between the two ends. There are 17 residues in the CDR3. Per germline, CDR1 SGHAT and CDR2 FQNNGV. The CDR3 DNA reads TGTGCCAGCAGCACCCGCTCGGGCGACAGCATCATCGAAAAACTGTTTTTT. This encodes CASSTRSGDSIIEKLFF.

The J gene is TRBJ2-7, the V gene TRBV9; TRBD1 aligns across 8 bases. The length of the CDR3 is 15 residues. Germline trimming cut 2 bases from V and 0 bases from J; bases unmatched to any gene: 4. Per germline, CDR1 SGDLS and CDR2 YYNGEE. The CDR3 is CASSVTGDPSYEQYF. The CDR3 region has the DNA TGTGCCAGCAGCGTGACAGGGGACCCCTCCTACGAGCAGTACTTC.

This sequence joins TRBV3-1 (or the pseudogene TRBV3-2) and TRBJ1-1; possible D gene TRBD1, 6 bases. The CDR3 is 16 residues long. V shed 4 bases and J shed 1 base, with 16 bases lying between them. Germline lookup yields CDR1 LGHDT and CDR2 YNNKEL (reference sequence). The CDR3 region has the DNA TGTGCCAGCAGCCCCAAGCGTACAGGGCCGAACACTGAAGCTTTCTTT. Its protein is CASSPKRTGPNTEAFF.

This clone occurred once. V and J are TRBV28 and TRBJ1-1; 8 nucleotides line up with TRBD1. This CDR3 region has 16 residues. Germline CDR1 and CDR2: MDHEN and SYDVKM. V shed 3 bases and J 6 bases; nucleotides not matched to a gene: 12. The CDR3 spells CASSFTDRVPNAEAFF. CDR3 nucleotide sequence: TGTGCCAGCAGTTTTACGGACAGGGTTCCGAATGCTGAAGCTTTCTTT.

The chain joins TRBV18 to TRBJ2-3; TRBD2 matches at 7 bases. The V gene end was trimmed by 4 bases and the J gene end by 4 bases; junction bases not matched to a gene: 11. This CDR3 has 16 residues. Germline lookup yields CDR1 KGHSH and CDR2 LQKENI. The DNA of the CDR3 is TGTGCCAGCTCACGCTCCCAACGCGGGGGTGCAGATACGCAGTATTTT. Translation gives CASSRSQRGGADTQYF.

The V gene is TRBV11-2, the J gene TRBJ2-5; D is perhaps TRBD2 (6 bases). The CDR3 spans 14 residues. The V end lost 4 bases, the J end lost 4 bases, and 13 bases lay between the germline ends. Germline CDR1 is SGHAT and CDR2 is FQNNGV. The CDR3 reads CASSYWGVAETQYF. The CDR3 coding sequence is TGTGCCAGCAGCTACTGGGGGGTAGCAGAGACCCAGTACTTC.

J is TRBJ1-6 and V is TRBV27; 7 bases are a match to TRBD1. J lost 5 bases, V lost 4 bases, and 5 bases had no gene match. CDR1 MNHEY and CDR2 SMNVEV come from the germline V gene (reference sequence). The CDR3 runs to 15 residues. The CDR3 DNA follows: TGTGCCAGCAGTTCGCGACAGGGCGATAATTCACCCCTCCACTTT. Amino acids: CASSSRQGDNSPLHF.

The V call is TRBV6-5, the J call TRBJ2-7, with D unresolved. Trimming left V 4 bases short and J 0 bases short, with 4 bases between. CDR3 size: 12 residues. Germline-derived CDR1 and CDR2 are MNHEY and SVGAGI. CDR3 nucleotides: TGTGCCAGCAGTTCAGTCTCCTACGAGCAGTACTTC. It translates to CASSSVSYEQYF.

The sample holds a few counts of this clone. The chain links TRBV12-3 or TRBV12-4 to TRBJ2-2; 7 nucleotides line up with TRBD2. Losses at the gene ends were 8 bases for V and 4 bases for J; bases not matched to a gene: 4. This CDR3 has 13 residues. CDR3 loop: CASAGVVTGELFF. The CDR3 coding sequence is TGTGCCAGCGCGGGGGTAGTCACCGGGGAGCTGTTTTTT.

The chain joins TRBV5-1 to TRBJ1-4; maybe TRBD1 (5 bases). Looked up from germline, CDR1 is SGHRS and CDR2 is YFSETQ. This CDR3 spans 14 amino acids. V was shortened by 0 bases and J by 6 bases, with 9 bases between the two germline ends. The CDR3 protein is CASSLGQRDEKLFF. In DNA, the CDR3 is TGCGCCAGCAGCTTGGGACAGCGAGATGAAAAACTGTTTTTT.

The V gene is TRBV29-1, the J gene TRBJ1-1; D possibly corresponds to TRBD1 (6 bases). Per germline, CDR1 SQVTM and CDR2 ANQGSEA. This CDR3 comprises 12 residues. Trimming removed 6 bases from V and 5 bases from J, with 13 bases in between. The CDR3 bases are TGCAGCGTGACACGGGACAAAACTGAAGCTTTCTTT. The encoded protein is CSVTRDKTEAFF.

The chain has TRBV11-2 and TRBJ1-6; weak D call: TRBD1 (6 bases). This CDR3 spans 15 amino acids. Germline V lookup: CDR1 SGHAT, CDR2 FQNNGV. V lost 3 bases, J lost 9 bases, and 15 bases lay in between. The CDR3 nucleotides read TGTGCCAGCAGCTTTATCAGGGGAGGGGGTTCACCCCTCCACTTT. Translating it yields CASSFIRGGGSPLHF.

V gene TRBV27 combines with J gene TRBJ2-2; D is ambiguous. Germline V gene data show CDR1 as MNHEY and CDR2 as SMNVEV (reference sequence). Deletions cut 0 bases from V and 0 bases from J, with 11 bases between. The CDR3 length is 17 residues. CDR3 DNA sequence: TGTGCCAGCAGTTTATCTCCCCAGGTTGCGAACACCGGGGAGCTGTTTTTT. It encodes CASSLSPQVANTGELFF.

The V and J genes are TRBV28 and TRBJ2-7; 9 bases match TRBD1. The germline V gene has CDR1 MDHEN and CDR2 SYDVKM. J was trimmed by 1 base and V by 3 bases; bases with no gene match: 7. CDR3 length: 16 residues. CDR3 amino acids: CASSFSPGQGSYEQYF. The CDR3 nucleotides are TGTGCCAGCAGTTTTTCCCCGGGACAGGGATCCTACGAGCAGTACTTC.

This rearrangement joins TRBV28 to TRBJ1-4; 7 nucleotides line up with TRBD1. The germline gives CDR1 MDHEN, CDR2 SYDVKM. The CDR3 sequence is 15 residues long. The J segment lost 0 bases and the V segment lost 4 bases, leaving 2 bases of the junction unmatched. CDR3 bases: TGTGCCAGCAGTTCGGGGACAGCAACTAATGAAAAACTGTTTTTT. This translates into CASSSGTATNEKLFF.

V gene TRBV6-1 combines with J gene TRBJ2-7; 12 nucleotides align to TRBD1. The germline gives CDR1 MNHNS, CDR2 SASEGT. V dropped 2 bases and J dropped 7; count of bases not matched to a gene: 9. CDR3 length equals 16 residues. CDR3 nucleotide sequence: TGTGCCAGCAGTGAATCTTTGGGACAGGGGGCAGGGGAGCAGTACTTC. It codes for CASSESLGQGAGEQYF.

The rearrangement joins TRBV20-1 to TRBJ1-5, with D perhaps TRBD1 (5 bases). Between the trimmed V and J ends, which lost 3 bases and 0 bases, there was a span of 9 bases. Germline values: CDR1 DFQATT, CDR2 SNEGSKA (reference sequence). CDR3 size: 14 residues. The CDR3 sequence is CSASRGISNQPQHF. The CDR3 coding sequence is TGCAGTGCTAGTCGGGGGATTAGCAATCAGCCCCAGCATTTT.

The rearrangement uses TRBV28 and TRBJ1-4; D not resolved. CDR1 and CDR2 (germline): MDHEN, SYDVKM. V gave up 3 bases and J gave up 6 bases, with 8 bases separating them. There are 13 residues in the CDR3. The chain's CDR3 is CASSLRLYEKLFF. CDR3 sequence (DNA): TGTGCCAGCAGTTTGCGGCTCTATGAAAAACTGTTTTTT.

The chain is built from TRBV28 and TRBJ2-1; 12 bases fit TRBD2. Unmatched junction bases numbered 5, after V lost 5 bases and J lost 3 bases. Germline-derived CDR1 and CDR2 are MDHEN and SYDVKM. The CDR3 sequence is 16 residues long. The CDR3 here is CASSRPTSGSYNEQFF. CDR3 nucleotides: TGTGCCAGCAGTCGACCGACTAGCGGGAGCTACAATGAGCAGTTCTTC. The full variable domain, in which reference TRBV28 and TRBJ2-1 provide the parts outside the CDR3, is DVKVTQSSRYLVKRTGEKVFLECVQDMDHENMFWYRQDPGLGLRLIYFSYDVKMKEKGDIPEGYSVSREKKERFSLILESASTNQTSMYLCASSRPTSGSYNEQFFGPGTRLTVL.

The J gene is TRBJ2-4, the V gene TRBV5-8, with D perhaps TRBD1 (5 bases). V lost 0 bases, J lost 15 bases, and 22 bases lay in between. This CDR3 comprises 15 residues. Germline assignment: CDR1 SGHTS and CDR2 YDEGEE. As DNA, the CDR3 is TGTGCCAGCAGCTTGGCCCCGTCTTCGGCCCCAGGGCGGTACTTC. It translates to CASSLAPSSAPGRYF.

The V and J genes are TRBV3-1 (or the pseudogene TRBV3-2) and TRBJ1-5; D remains ambiguous. Trimming took 1 base from V and 3 from J, leaving 10 bases between them. The CDR3 has 15 amino acids. Germline V gives CDR1 LGHDT, CDR2 YNNKEL (reference sequence). This chain's CDR3 is CASSQGTGINQPQHF. CDR3 sequence (DNA): TGTGCCAGCAGCCAAGGGACCGGGATCAATCAGCCCCAGCATTTT.

Note on this clone: The sample has other DNA sequences that encode this CDR3 too. CDR3: CASTLDTEGYTF. CDR3 DNA sequence: TGTGCCAGCACCCTCGACACGGAAGGCTACACCTTC. The chain couples TRBV27 to TRBJ1-2, with no clear D. Looked up from germline, CDR1 is MNHEY and CDR2 is SMNVEV (reference sequence). The CDR3 spans 12 residues. V lost 7 bases and J lost 8, with 14 bases in between.

The J gene is TRBJ1-2, the V gene TRBV6-6; 8 bases fit TRBD1. Germline V gene data show CDR1 as MNHNY and CDR2 as SVGAGI (reference sequence). Trimming at V came to 6 bases and at J to 4 bases, leaving 7 bases not matched to a gene. This CDR3 region has 14 residues. The CDR3 reads CASSQGAQTYGYTF. The CDR3 coding sequence is TGTGCCAGCAGCCAGGGGGCGCAGACCTATGGCTACACCTTC.

V and J are TRBV7-2 and TRBJ2-4; 7 bases map to TRBD2. From germline, CDR1 is SGHTA and CDR2 FQGNSA. The CDR3 runs 14 residues. Trimming at V came to 4 bases and at J to 8 bases, leaving 8 bases not matched to a gene. The CDR3 is CASSYRGGWDIQYF. In nucleotides, the CDR3 is TGTGCCAGCAGCTACCGCGGGGGTTGGGACATTCAGTACTTC.